Included here is one T cell receptor beta chain sequence, with context. What it recognizes is unknown. The sample belongs to a study of T cells in Graves' hyperthyroidism and ophthalmopathy. The study's findings and limits: Blood also showed most of the thyroid clonotypes that were expanded above 0.001. The authors' 13 V-J model separated ophthalmopathy from stable hyperthyroidism.

CDR1 and CDR2 from the germline V gene are LNHDA and SQIVND (reference sequence). The V and J ends lost 1 base and 9 bases respectively, with 13 bases between them. The CDR3 totals 14 residues. The definition of stable Graves' hyperthyroidism was no ophthalmopathy progression within 18 months. Thyroid ultrasound, orbital computed tomography, clinical symptoms, and serum thyroxine and TRAb underpinned diagnoses. Regions amplified from RNA transcripts were the TCR beta CDR3 regions. A first-round RT-PCR of the TCR CDR3 used the HTBI primer set. Each CDR3 protein gets one entry after TCRdb re-called the multiplex PCR reads with MiXCR. The data show about 200,000 distinct CDR3 sequences, with about a sixth seen just once and about 50% held by the top ten.

The source material was blood. The chain is built from TRBV19 and TRBJ1-5; D might be TRBD1 (6 bases). This TCR was recovered from a woman aged 45-65 years with Graves' hyperthyroidism. This CDR3 reads CASSIGTDPWPQHF. In DNA, the CDR3 is TGTGCCAGTAGTATAGGGACAGACCCCTGGCCCCAGCATTTT.